A single sample is the source of the 27 T cell receptor beta chains below, sequenced in a study of OX40 agonist ivuxolimab in advanced cancers. Sequencing was performed with immunoSEQ multiplex PCR; in TCRdb, only in-frame clones are kept and a portion is missing. The repertoire consists of fewer than 25,000 clones, with approximately 91% occurring once and the leading ten covering about 35%. The sequenced sample was CD4+ or CD8+ T cells sorted from blood, obtained in a trial of the OX40 agonist ivuxolimab. The receptors here all came from an adult with an advanced solid tumor such as melanoma, head and neck, liver or kidney cancer.

This clone has just one count. CDR3 amino acids: CAIAPLVLAGGHNEQFF. The DNA for the CDR3 is TGTGCCATCGCCCCACTTGTACTAGCGGGGGGACACAATGAGCAGTTCTTC. The chain uses TRBV10-3 and TRBJ2-1, with TRBD2 matching over 12 bases. The CDR3 is made up of 17 amino acids. V lost 8 bases to trimming and J lost 5 bases; unmatched junction nucleotides: 13. The germline CDR1 and CDR2 sequences are ENHRY and SYGVKD.

To note about this clone: At the DNA level, this CDR3 is encoded by other sequences in the same sample as well. The gene calls are TRBV7-9 and TRBJ2-7; perhaps TRBD2 as D (6 bases). Germline V gives CDR1 SEHNR, CDR2 FQNEAQ (reference sequence). CDR3 length equals 14 residues. The V and J ends lost 3 bases and 2 bases respectively, with 11 bases between them. For the CDR3, the DNA is TGTGCCAGCAGCTTCCGGGACTTTACCTACGAGCAGTACTTC. It encodes CASSFRDFTYEQYF.

This chain uses TRBV11-2 with TRBJ2-3; D may be TRBD2 (6 bases). CDR1 and CDR2 from the germline V gene are SGHAT and FQNNGV. The germline V and J ends were trimmed by 5 bases and 1 base, with 13 bases remaining between them. This CDR3 has 15 residues. Here the CDR3 DNA reads TGTGCCAGCAGCCCAGGGTGGGGGGGCACAGATACGCAGTATTTT. Residues: CASSPGWGGTDTQYF.

This sequence joins TRBV12-5 and TRBJ2-2; TRBD1 is a possible D gene (5 bases). The CDR3 spans 16 residues. The germline CDR1 and CDR2 sequences are LGHNT and FRNRAP. The V gene lost 0 bases and the J gene lost 2 bases, with 10 bases spanning the gap. The CDR3 DNA is TGTGCTAGTGGTTTGGTACGACAGATAAACACCGGGGAGCTGTTTTTT. Its translation: CASGLVRQINTGELFF. Using reference TRBV12-5 and TRBJ2-2 for the parts outside the CDR3, the full variable domain is DARVTQTPRHKVTEMGQEVTMRCQPILGHNTVFWYRQTMMQGLELLAYFRNRAPLDDSGMPKDRFSAEMPDATLATLKIQPSEPRDSAVYFCASGLVRQINTGELFFGEGSRLTVL.

This sequence joins TRBV6-1 and TRBJ2-1, with a possible D match to TRBD2 (6 bases). Germline V lookup: CDR1 MNHNS, CDR2 SASEGT. This CDR3 is built from 12 residues. Trimming stripped 3 bases from V and 8 bases from J, with 8 bases between. The CDR3 sequence is CASSERGDEQFF. For the CDR3, the DNA is TGTGCCAGCAGTGAGCGGGGAGATGAGCAGTTCTTC.

This chain connects TRBV6-1 to TRBJ2-7, with 10 nucleotides matching TRBD1. CDR3 size: 16 residues. The ends lost 0 bases at V and 5 bases at J; junction bases unmatched: 7. Germline V CDR1 and CDR2: MNHNS, SASEGT. The DNA for the CDR3 is TGTGCCAGCAGTGAAGCCCGGGACAGGGGTCTTCACGAGCAGTACTTC. It encodes CASSEARDRGLHEQYF.

This clone was found a few times. The V call is TRBV5-4, the J call TRBJ1-2; tentatively, D is TRBD1 (5 bases). This CDR3 comprises 17 residues. Trimming took 2 bases from V and 0 from J, leaving 17 bases between them. The germline V gene has CDR1 SGHNT and CDR2 YYREEE (reference sequence). The CDR3 sequence is CASSFYFLGRTNYGYTF. The CDR3 coding sequence is TGTGCCAGCAGCTTCTACTTCTTGGGACGGACTAACTATGGCTACACCTTC. The whole variable domain, remainder taken from reference TRBV5-4 and TRBJ1-2, is ETGVTQSPTHLIKTRGQQVTLRCSSQSGHNTVSWYQQALGQGPQFIFQYYREEENGRGNFPPRFSGLQFPNYSSELNVNALELDDSALYLCASSFYFLGRTNYGYTFGSGTRLTVV.

The chain links TRBV25-1 to TRBJ2-7; 7 nucleotides line up with TRBD1. CDR1 and CDR2 (germline): MGHDK, SYGVNS. This CDR3 spans 14 amino acids. The trim removed 1 base at V and 2 bases at J, leaving 2 bases unmatched. Written as DNA, the CDR3 is TGTGCCAGCAGTGAATGGGGACAGCCCTACGAGCAGTACTTC. Translated, it gives CASSEWGQPYEQYF.

The V gene is TRBV9, the J gene TRBJ1-6, with D hard to call. V was cut by 3 bases and J by 4 bases, with 5 bases left in between. The CDR3 runs 13 residues. Germline V gene sequence: CDR1 SGDLS, CDR2 YYNGEE. CDR3 sequence (DNA): TGTGCCAGCAGCGCCCGGTATAATTCACCCCTCCACTTT. Encoded protein: CASSARYNSPLHF.

The CDR3 DNA reads as TGTGCCAGCAGTTACTTAGCGGGAGCATACAATGAGCAGTTCTTC. Protein: CASSYLAGAYNEQFF. The chain couples TRBV6-5 to TRBJ2-1; 9 bases are shared with TRBD2. J lost 4 bases, V lost 1 base, and 2 bases had no gene match. The CDR3 has 15 amino acids. CDR1 is MNHEY, CDR2 SVGAGI, per germline.

The chain couples TRBV19 to TRBJ1-1, with a weak D call TRBD1 (5 bases). The CDR3 spans 14 residues. From germline, CDR1 is LNHDA and CDR2 SQIVND (reference sequence). Trimming cost V 5 bases and J 5 bases, with 15 bases left between them. The CDR3 bases are TGTGCCAGTAGTCTAACAGGTACGTGGACTGAAGCTTTCTTT. Its protein is CASSLTGTWTEAFF.

The chain couples TRBV13 to TRBJ2-3, with TRBD1 matching over 8 bases. V trimming: 0 bases; J trimming: 2 bases; junction bases outside the gene matches: 4. The CDR3 consists of 16 residues. Germline lookup yields CDR1 PRHDT and CDR2 FYEKMQ (reference sequence). CDR3 loop: CASSLGDRASTDTQYF. CDR3 sequence (DNA): TGTGCCAGCAGCTTAGGGGACAGGGCTTCCACAGATACGCAGTATTTT.

The rearrangement uses TRBV9 and TRBJ2-7; a weak D match, TRBD2 (6 bases). Trimming took off 0 bases at V and 1 base at J, with 8 bases between the two ends. The CDR3 loop spans 14 amino acids. Germline V lookup: CDR1 SGDLS, CDR2 YYNGEE. The CDR3 nucleotides read TGTGCCAGCAGCGTAGCGGCGGGATCCTACGAGCAGTACTTC. Translated: CASSVAAGSYEQYF.

The genes are TRBV9 and TRBJ2-7; TRBD1 aligns across 10 bases. The V segment lost 0 bases and the J segment 6 bases; nucleotides outside the gene matches: 6. Germline CDR1 reads SGDLS; CDR2 reads YYNGEE. This CDR3 has 15 residues. The CDR3 spells CASSVEGTGAGEQYF. The DNA of the CDR3 is TGTGCCAGCAGCGTAGAGGGGACAGGGGCCGGCGAGCAGTACTTC.

This chain joins TRBV2 and TRBJ1-5; D gene unclear. V was cut by 4 bases and J by 5 bases, with 15 bases left in between. From germline, CDR1 is SNHLY and CDR2 FYNNEI. There are 15 residues in the CDR3. As DNA, the CDR3 is TGTGCCAGCAGTGGACCGAGGGTTTCAGATCAGCCCCAGCATTTT. Amino acids: CASSGPRVSDQPQHF.

The chain links TRBV27 to TRBJ2-6; the match to TRBD1 covers 10 bases. There are 20 residues in the CDR3. Trimming cost V 1 base and J 1 base; bases outside gene matches: 10. Germline V gene sequence: CDR1 MNHEY, CDR2 SMNVEV (reference sequence). The CDR3 DNA follows: TGTGCCAGCAGTTTATTCCCTCCCGGGACAGGGGTATCTGGGGCCAACGTCCTGACTTTC. This encodes CASSLFPPGTGVSGANVLTF.

The chain combines TRBV7-2 with TRBJ2-7; 12 nucleotides agree with TRBD2. Germline CDR1 and CDR2: SGHTA and FQGNSA. The V gene end was trimmed by 3 bases and the J gene end by 1 base; junction bases not matched to a gene: 4. The CDR3 is made up of 16 amino acids. The CDR3 bases are TGTGCCAGCAGCTTCTCCCTAGCGGGAGGGTCCTACGAGCAGTACTTC. Translation gives CASSFSLAGGSYEQYF.

Comment on this clone: The junction shows a germline mismatch at one end, possibly a read error. This rearrangement joins TRBV18 to TRBJ2-3; maybe TRBD1 (6 bases). The CDR3 length is 13 residues. CDR1 is KGHSH and CDR2 is LQKENI in the germline V gene. The CDR3 bases are TGTGCCAGCTCCCCTCGTAAGACAGGTACGCAGTATTTT. Its translation is CASSPRKTGTQYF.

The rearrangement links TRBV27 to TRBJ1-1; 8 bases are shared with TRBD1. The CDR3 runs 13 residues. V shed 5 bases, J shed 11 bases, and the junction held 10 bases outside the gene matches. Germline V gene sequence: CDR1 MNHEY, CDR2 SMNVEV (reference sequence). The CDR3 DNA is TGTGCCAGCAGTGTTATACAGGGGGAAGGGGCTTTCTTT. It is translated as CASSVIQGEGAFF.

The V and J genes are TRBV16 and TRBJ1-2, with TRBD1 as a possible D gene (5 bases). CDR1 is KGHSY and CDR2 is FQNENV in the germline V gene. With 0 bases removed from V and 0 bases from J, the gap between germline ends came to 11 bases. This CDR3 has 16 amino acids. The chain's CDR3 is CASSQSLQAANYGYTF. The CDR3 DNA reads as TGTGCCAGCAGCCAATCGTTACAGGCAGCTAACTATGGCTACACCTTC.

This chain uses TRBV19 with TRBJ1-1; D gene uncertain. The CDR3 runs 12 residues. V lost 3 bases and J lost 5, with 7 bases in between. The germline V gene has CDR1 LNHDA and CDR2 SQIVND (reference sequence). The chain's CDR3 is CASSIGVTEAFF. CDR3 nucleotides: TGTGCCAGTAGTATCGGGGTAACTGAAGCTTTCTTT.

The chain links TRBV7-2 to TRBJ2-1; D is possibly TRBD2 (6 bases). CDR1 and CDR2 (germline): SGHTA, FQGNSA. Trimming shortened V by 3 bases and J by 4 bases, and 16 bases separated the two germline ends. This CDR3 has 16 residues. This CDR3 reads CASSFNGLATYNEQFF. The DNA of the CDR3 is TGTGCCAGCAGCTTTAATGGGCTAGCGACGTACAATGAGCAGTTCTTC.

The J gene is TRBJ1-6, the V gene TRBV5-4; no clear D gene. This CDR3 is built from 14 residues. Trimming pared 7 bases from V and 0 bases from J, leaving 8 bases between. Germline loops: CDR1 SGHNT, CDR2 YYREEE (reference sequence). The CDR3 DNA sequence: TGTGCCAGCGGATTCGGCTCCTATAATTCACCCCTCCACTTT. Translation gives CASGFGSYNSPLHF.

The chain joins TRBV19 to TRBJ1-1; 9 bases match TRBD1. Trimming cost V 8 bases and J 6 bases; bases outside gene matches: 7. Per germline, CDR1 LNHDA and CDR2 SQIVND (reference sequence). The CDR3 has 13 amino acids. As DNA, the CDR3 is TGTGCCAGTTCTTACAGGGGGCCTCCTGAAGCTTTCTTT. Translation: CASSYRGPPEAFF.

The chain recombines TRBV14 with TRBJ2-2; D gene unclear. V dropped 7 bases and J dropped 4 bases, with 16 bases sitting between them. The germline V gene encodes CDR1 SGHDN and CDR2 FVKESK. CDR3 length equals 15 residues. CDR3 sequence (DNA): TGTGCCAGCACTCCATTCGGCCCGGGCACCGGGGAGCTGTTTTTT. Residues: CASTPFGPGTGELFF.

This clone was recorded once. V is TRBV19 and J is TRBJ2-7; TRBD1 is a possible D gene (6 bases). The CDR3 has 15 residues. Per the germline V gene, CDR1 is LNHDA and CDR2 is SQIVND (reference sequence). The ends were cut back, 0 bases at V and 1 base at J, with 10 bases in the middle. CDR3 protein: CASSIEQGVSYEQYF. The DNA for the CDR3 is TGTGCCAGTAGTATAGAACAGGGTGTATCCTACGAGCAGTACTTC.

V gene TRBV7-9 combines with J gene TRBJ2-7; TRBD1 matches 8 bases. This CDR3 has 14 residues. Germline values: CDR1 SEHNR, CDR2 FQNEAQ (reference sequence). Germline trimming cut 5 bases from V and 0 bases from J; bases unmatched to any gene: 3. CDR3 sequence reads: CASSGQGYSYEQYF. CDR3 in DNA: TGTGCCAGCAGCGGACAGGGATACTCCTACGAGCAGTACTTC.